The table lists the clone carrying this TCR beta chain with a count of one. The antigen remains undetermined. Sequencing followed a ViraFEST assay step that expanded antigen-specific CD4+ T cells with viral peptide pools. It was after approximately 11 days of culture that CD4+ T cells were isolated. PCR confirmed that the person was infected with SARS-CoV-2 between March and December 2020. Participants each got two BNT162b2 or mRNA-1273 vaccine doses. Method: immunoSEQ multiplex PCR; TCRdb's copy keeps in-frame clones and lacks some. The table has 14,000 or so clones, around 84% seen once. The CDR3 loop spans 14 amino acids. Per the germline V gene, CDR1 is SGHTA and CDR2 is FQGNSA. Deletions cut 5 bases from V and 7 bases from J, with 17 bases between. These data come from a study of vaccination effects on CD4 cells after COVID-19.

Specimen: CD4+ T cells from PBMCs cultured with HCoV-NL63 spike peptides, collected after COVID-19 vaccination. This clonotype was sampled from a human donor who had a prior SARS-CoV-2 infection. The chain joins TRBV7-2 to TRBJ1-2; a possible D gene is TRBD1 (5 bases). CDR3 protein: CASSITTEGSGYTF. In DNA form, the CDR3 reads TGTGCCAGCAGCATTACGACGGAGGGGTCTGGCTACACCTTC.